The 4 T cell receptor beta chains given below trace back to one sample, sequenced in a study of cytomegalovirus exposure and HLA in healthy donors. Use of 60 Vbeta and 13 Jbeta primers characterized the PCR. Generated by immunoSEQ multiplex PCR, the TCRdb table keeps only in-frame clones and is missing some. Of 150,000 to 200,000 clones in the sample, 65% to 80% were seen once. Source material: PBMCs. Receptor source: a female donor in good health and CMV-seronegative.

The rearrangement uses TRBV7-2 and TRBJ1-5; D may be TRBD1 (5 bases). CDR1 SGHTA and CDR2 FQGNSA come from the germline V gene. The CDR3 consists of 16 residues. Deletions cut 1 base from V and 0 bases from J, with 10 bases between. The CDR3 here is CASSLEGAVSNQPQHF. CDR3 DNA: TGTGCCAGCAGCTTAGAAGGGGCAGTTAGCAATCAGCCCCAGCATTTT.

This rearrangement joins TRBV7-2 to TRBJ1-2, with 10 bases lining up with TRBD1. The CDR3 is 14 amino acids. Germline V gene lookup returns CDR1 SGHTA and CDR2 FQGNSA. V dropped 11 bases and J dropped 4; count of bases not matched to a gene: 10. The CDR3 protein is CAAYGTGEGYGYTF. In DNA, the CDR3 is TGTGCCGCCTACGGGACAGGGGAAGGCTATGGCTACACCTTC.

The CDR3 DNA reads TGTGCCAGCACCGCGGGTAGGGGTGGTGTGGGGGCCGAGACGCAGTATTTT. Its protein is CASTAGRGGVGAETQYF. V usage is TRBV27 and J usage is TRBJ2-3, with a weak D call TRBD1 (6 bases). The CDR3 is made up of 17 amino acids. Trimming pared 7 bases from V and 9 bases from J, leaving 29 bases between. The germline gives CDR1 MNHEY, CDR2 SMNVEV (reference sequence).

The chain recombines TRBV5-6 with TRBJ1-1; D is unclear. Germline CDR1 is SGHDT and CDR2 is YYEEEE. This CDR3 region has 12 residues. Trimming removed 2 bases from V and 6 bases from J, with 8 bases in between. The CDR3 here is CASSFLSSEAFF. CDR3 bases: TGTGCCAGCAGCTTTTTAAGCTCTGAAGCTTTCTTT. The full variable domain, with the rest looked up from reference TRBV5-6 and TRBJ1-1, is DAGVTQSPTHLIKTRGQQVTLRCSPKSGHDTVSWYQQALGQGPQFIFQYYEEEERQRGNFPDRFSGHQFPNYSSELNVNALLLGDSALYLCASSFLSSEAFFGQGTRLTVV.